Shown below are 27 T cell receptor beta chains from a single sample sequenced in a study of T cells in Graves' hyperthyroidism and ophthalmopathy. RNA transcripts served as the template for amplifying TCR beta CDR3 regions. The HTBI primer set drove a first-round RT-PCR of the TCR CDR3. TCRdb re-called the multiplex PCR reads through MiXCR, storing one row per CDR3 protein. The sample contains 550,000 to 700,000 distinct CDR3 sequences, about 15% of which appear only once. Sequencing was performed on blood. The receptors here all came from a woman between 35 and 50 years old with Graves' ophthalmopathy.

The rearrangement joins TRBV6-5 to TRBJ2-5; possibly TRBD2 for D (5 bases). The germline gives CDR1 MNHEY, CDR2 SVGAGI. Trimming stripped 4 bases from V and 7 bases from J, with 10 bases between. The CDR3 spans 12 residues. For the CDR3, the DNA is TGTGCCAGCAGTTCCGGTGGAGGGACCCAGTACTTC. This translates into CASSSGGGTQYF.

A remark on this clonotype: A junction boundary mismatches the germline segment, possibly from a read error. J is TRBJ2-3 and V is TRBV28; D perhaps matches TRBD2 (8 bases). The CDR3 contains 16 residues. The germline CDR1 and CDR2 sequences are MDHEN and SYDVKM. CDR3 region: CASSFGGDSGTHTRYF. The CDR3 bases are TGTGCCAGCAGTTTCGGGGGGGACAGCGGGACCCACACGCGGTATTTT.

This clonotype was counted many times. The CDR3 DNA reads TGCAGTGCTAGAGGTCGATCTGGACAGGGTGATGGCTACACCTTC. It encodes CSARGRSGQGDGYTF. This chain links TRBV20-1 with TRBJ1-2; TRBD1 matches 8 bases. The germline gives CDR1 DFQATT, CDR2 SNEGSKA (reference sequence). The length of the CDR3 is 15 residues. V shed 1 base, J shed 6 bases, and the junction held 10 bases outside the gene matches.

This clonotype was detected ten times or more. The chain links TRBV28 to TRBJ1-2, with a possible D match to TRBD1 (5 bases). Per the germline V gene, CDR1 is MDHEN and CDR2 is SYDVKM. The CDR3 has 15 amino acids. The germline V and J ends were trimmed by 6 bases and 4 bases, with 18 bases remaining between them. As DNA, the CDR3 is TGTGCCAGCAGAACATCAGACAGATCCTTCTATGGCTACACCTTC. Amino acids: CASRTSDRSFYGYTF.

The J gene is TRBJ2-7, the V gene TRBV6-2 or TRBV6-3; D might be TRBD1 (6 bases). This CDR3 contains 13 residues. Germline CDR1 and CDR2: MNHEY and SVGEGT. Trimming took 5 bases from V and 6 from J, leaving 14 bases between them. The CDR3 region has the DNA TGTGCCAGCAGTCTCATCCCAGGGGTCGAGCAGTACTTC. Amino acids: CASSLIPGVEQYF.

This clonotype occurred many times. The chain recombines TRBV12-3 or TRBV12-4 with TRBJ2-1; tentative D call: TRBD2 (6 bases). The CDR3 runs 12 residues. The germline V and J ends were trimmed by 9 bases and 10 bases, with 16 bases remaining between them. CDR3 sequence: CASRRDEREQFF. CDR3 DNA: TGTGCCAGTAGGAGGGACGAAAGAGAGCAGTTCTTC.

This clonotype has a count of ten or more. The chain combines TRBV27 with TRBJ1-5, with D unresolved. There are 14 residues in the CDR3. V gave up 6 bases and J gave up 6 bases, with 15 bases separating them. Germline CDR1 MNHEY, CDR2 SMNVEV (reference sequence). CDR3 sequence: CASRVGVAGQPQHF. DNA of the CDR3: TGTGCCAGCAGAGTAGGAGTTGCTGGTCAGCCCCAGCATTTT.

This clonotype occurred many times. The rearrangement uses TRBV6-1 and TRBJ1-2, with no clear D. The CDR3 totals 12 residues. Trimming left V 8 bases short and J 8 bases short, with 15 bases between. Looked up from germline, CDR1 is MNHNS and CDR2 is SASEGT. For the CDR3, the DNA is TGTGCCAGCGGGAAGTCGGCGGGGGGCTACACCTTC. Amino acids: CASGKSAGGYTF.

This clonotype was counted at least ten times. This rearrangement joins TRBV5-1 to TRBJ1-2; D is undetermined. CDR3 size: 14 residues. The V end lost 4 bases, the J end lost 4 bases, and 14 bases lay between the germline ends. The V gene's germline CDR1 is SGHRS and CDR2 YFSETQ. CDR3 DNA: TGCGCCAGCAGCCCCCCCACACCGAGCTATGGCTACACCTTC. It translates to CASSPPTPSYGYTF.

This clonotype was observed many times. The CDR3 nucleotides read TGTGCCAGCGGGAGCGGGAGGGAAACGGAGCAGTACTTC. This encodes CASGSGRETEQYF. The chain couples TRBV7-2 to TRBJ2-7; 10 positions agree with TRBD2. Per germline, CDR1 SGHTA and CDR2 FQGNSA. The CDR3 consists of 13 residues. After removal of 8 bases from V and 7 bases from J, the junction contained 8 bases not matched to a gene.

The V gene is TRBV5-1, the J gene TRBJ2-7; D unclear. The CDR3 runs 14 residues. The V gene lost 1 base and the J gene lost 0 bases, with 8 bases spanning the gap. The germline V gene encodes CDR1 SGHRS and CDR2 YFSETQ. CDR3 amino acids: CASSLIDGSYEQYF. The DNA of the CDR3 is TGCGCCAGCAGCTTGATCGACGGCTCCTACGAGCAGTACTTC.

This clonotype was seen at least ten times. CDR3 DNA sequence: TGTGCCAGCAGCTTAGCGACAATCACCGGGGAGCTGTTTTTT. It translates to CASSLATITGELFF. V and J are TRBV7-2 and TRBJ2-2; D remains ambiguous. CDR3 length: 14 amino acids. Trimming took 0 bases from V and 4 from J, leaving 6 bases between them. The germline gives CDR1 SGHTA, CDR2 FQGNSA.

This clonotype was seen repeatedly, ten times or more. This chain links TRBV5-8 with TRBJ1-1, with TRBD1 as a possible D gene (5 bases). V lost 0 bases, J lost 1 base, and 13 bases lay in between. CDR1 is SGHTS and CDR2 is YDEGEE in the germline V gene. CDR3 length: 16 residues. The DNA of the CDR3 is TGTGCCAGCAGCTTGGTTAGGGACCGCAAGAACACTGAAGCTTTCTTT. Translating it yields CASSLVRDRKNTEAFF.

There are many counts of this clonotype. The rearrangement joins TRBV7-2 to TRBJ2-7, with D tentatively TRBD1 (5 bases). The CDR3 loop spans 15 amino acids. The V gene lost 1 base and the J gene lost 3 bases, with 13 bases spanning the gap. CDR1 is SGHTA, CDR2 FQGNSA, per germline. In DNA form, the CDR3 reads TGTGCCAGCAGCTTAGTAGGGGCCATATACTACGAGCAGTACTTC. Amino acids: CASSLVGAIYYEQYF.

This clonotype occurred many times. This chain joins TRBV27 and TRBJ2-2; D might be TRBD2 (5 bases). With 1 base removed from V and 6 bases from J, the gap between germline ends came to 12 bases. The germline V gene encodes CDR1 MNHEY and CDR2 SMNVEV (reference sequence). This CDR3 region has 15 residues. Here the CDR3 DNA reads TGTGCCAGCAGTTTATTGGGAGACCTACCCGGGGAGCTGTTTTTT. Protein sequence: CASSLLGDLPGELFF.

This clonotype has just a few counts. As DNA, the CDR3 is TGCGCCAGCAGCCAAGAGGCGGGAAGGGCCTCGTCCTATGGCTACACCTTC. Residues: CASSQEAGRASSYGYTF. The gene calls are TRBV4-1 and TRBJ1-2; D gene unclear. Trimming took off 0 bases at V and 4 bases at J, with 18 bases between the two ends. The CDR3 totals 17 residues. Germline CDR1 reads MGHRA; CDR2 reads YSYEKL.

This clonotype was detected ten times or more. The CDR3 sequence: CASSSSREGRAEAFF. CDR3 in DNA: TGTGCCAGCAGTTCCTCGAGGGAAGGGAGGGCTGAAGCTTTCTTT. The rearrangement joins TRBV28 to TRBJ1-1, with D unresolved. There are 15 residues in the CDR3. Between the trimmed V and J ends, which lost 4 bases and 6 bases, there was a span of 18 bases. Germline V gene data show CDR1 as MDHEN and CDR2 as SYDVKM.

This clonotype was recorded a few times. The chain employs TRBV5-1 and TRBJ1-2; D is uncertain. Per the germline V gene, CDR1 is SGHRS and CDR2 is YFSETQ. Trimming removed 0 bases at V and 6 bases at J, with 12 bases between. The CDR3 sequence is 14 residues long. DNA of the CDR3: TGCGCCAGCAGCTTGGTGTCAGCTTATGATGGCTACACCTTC. Translating gives CASSLVSAYDGYTF.

This clonotype was seen many times. The rearrangement uses TRBV5-5 and TRBJ2-7, with a weak D call TRBD1 (5 bases). The CDR3 loop spans 13 amino acids. The V end was cut by 1 base, the J end by 5 bases, with 10 bases between. Germline V gives CDR1 SGHKS, CDR2 YYEKEE (reference sequence). For the CDR3, the DNA is TGTGCCAGCAGCTTGTCAGGGAACGACGAGCAGTACTTC. Protein: CASSLSGNDEQYF.

V usage is TRBV6-1 and J usage is TRBJ1-1, with 9 positions matching TRBD1. This CDR3 has 14 residues. The germline V gene has CDR1 MNHNS and CDR2 SASEGT. The V segment lost 7 bases and the J segment 5 bases; nucleotides outside the gene matches: 8. The CDR3 is CASKPGTGRTEAFF. The CDR3 region has the DNA TGTGCCAGCAAGCCCGGGACAGGGCGGACTGAAGCTTTCTTT.

The rearrangement links TRBV28 to TRBJ2-5; TRBD1 agrees at 7 bases. This CDR3 is 14 amino acids long. Germline CDR1 and CDR2: MDHEN and SYDVKM. The J segment lost 4 bases and the V segment lost 8 bases, leaving 10 bases of the junction unmatched. The CDR3 sequence is CASYEGGRGETQYF. CDR3 DNA sequence: TGTGCCAGCTACGAAGGGGGCCGGGGAGAGACCCAGTACTTC.

The chain couples TRBV27 to TRBJ2-5; maybe TRBD2 (6 bases). The length of the CDR3 is 14 residues. The germline gives CDR1 MNHEY, CDR2 SMNVEV (reference sequence). Deletions cut 6 bases from V and 3 bases from J, with 14 bases between. The CDR3 DNA sequence: TGTGCCAGCAGCCGGACTCGCGGGAAAGAGACCCAGTACTTC. Its translation is CASSRTRGKETQYF.

This clonotype was detected ten times or more. V and J are TRBV20-1 and TRBJ1-5, with 9 bases matching TRBD1. The germline V gene has CDR1 DFQATT and CDR2 SNEGSKA (reference sequence). V dropped 4 bases and J dropped 7; count of bases not matched to a gene: 5. The CDR3 runs to 13 residues. The CDR3 is CSANRDRDQPQHF. CDR3 in DNA: TGCAGTGCTAACCGGGACAGGGACCAGCCCCAGCATTTT.

In this sample, this clonotype turned up many times. The chain combines TRBV10-3 with TRBJ2-7; D remains unclear. Trimming shortened V by 4 bases and J by 2 bases, and 6 bases separated the two germline ends. Germline CDR1 ENHRY, CDR2 SYGVKD. The CDR3 runs to 12 residues. DNA for the CDR3: TGTGCCATCAGTGTAGGAACCTACGAGCAGTACTTC. Its protein product is CAISVGTYEQYF.

The chain uses TRBV6-2 or TRBV6-3 and TRBJ2-5; 13 bases match TRBD2. Trimming cost V 2 bases and J 4 bases; bases outside gene matches: 10. Germline CDR1 is MNHEY and CDR2 is SVGEGT. The CDR3 totals 18 residues. The DNA for the CDR3 is TGTGCCAGCAGTTACACGTCCCCGGGACTAGCGGGATCAGAGACCCAGTACTTC. Protein: CASSYTSPGLAGSETQYF.

This chain joins TRBV6-1 and TRBJ2-1; 9 nucleotides align to TRBD2. The CDR3 has 14 amino acids. Germline values: CDR1 MNHNS, CDR2 SASEGT. V lost 7 bases to trimming and J lost 8 bases; unmatched junction nucleotides: 9. The CDR3: CASTPAGGRDEQFF. Here the CDR3 DNA reads TGTGCCAGCACTCCCGCGGGAGGGCGGGATGAGCAGTTCTTC.

In its sample, this clonotype was seen many times. The J gene is TRBJ1-2, the V gene TRBV2; D gene unclear. The germline CDR1 and CDR2 sequences are SNHLY and FYNNEI. The ends were cut back, 2 bases at V and 3 bases at J, with 13 bases in the middle. CDR3 size: 15 residues. CDR3 DNA sequence: TGTGCCAGCAGTGAACGGCGGCCTTCCGACTATGGCTACACCTTC. Residues: CASSERRPSDYGYTF. The full variable domain, with the rest looked up from reference TRBV2 and TRBJ1-2, is EPEVTQTPSHQVTQMGQEVILRCVPISNHLYFYWYRQILGQKVEFLVSFYNNEISEKSEIFDDQFSVERPDGSNFTLKIRSTKLEDSAMYFCASSERRPSDYGYTFGSGTRLTVV.